The clone carrying this T cell receptor (beta chain) showed up just a few times. The antigen is unknown. The data stem from a study of beta chain features in type 1 diabetes. General study results and limits: For Type 1 diabetes patients, all four CD4+ subsets carried TCRB CDR3s that were moderately but significantly shorter. The question left open here concerned HLA type influencing TCRB rearrangement. PCR might show a preference for shorter templates, equally across patients and controls.

Germline V gene sequence: CDR1 LNHDA, CDR2 SQIVND (reference sequence). The V gene end was trimmed by 8 bases and the J gene end by 3 bases; junction bases not matched to a gene: 3. The CDR3 has 13 residues. Of the isolated RNA, all was reverse transcribed, and so the sequenced material was expressed TCRB transcripts. Produced via immunoSEQ multiplex PCR; TCRdb's table is partial and in-frame only. The sample lists roughly 340,000 clones; around 12% were seen once. This rearrangement joins TRBV19 to TRBJ1-4, with 7 bases identical to TRBD1. The specimen sequenced was naive CD4+ T cells from blood. This TCR derives from a young woman with type 1 diabetes. The CDR3 sequence is CASRQGPNEKLFF. The DNA of the CDR3 is TGTGCCAGTCGACAGGGCCCTAATGAAAAACTGTTTTTT.